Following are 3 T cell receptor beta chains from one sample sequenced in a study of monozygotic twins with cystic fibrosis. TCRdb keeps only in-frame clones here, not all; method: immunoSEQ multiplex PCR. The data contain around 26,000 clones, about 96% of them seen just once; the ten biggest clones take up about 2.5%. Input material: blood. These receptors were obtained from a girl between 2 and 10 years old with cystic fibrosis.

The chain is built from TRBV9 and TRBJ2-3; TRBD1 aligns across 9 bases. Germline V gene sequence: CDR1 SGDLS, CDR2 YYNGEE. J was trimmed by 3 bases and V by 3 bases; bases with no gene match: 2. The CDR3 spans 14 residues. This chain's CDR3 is CASSGQGVTDTQYF. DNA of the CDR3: TGTGCCAGCAGCGGACAGGGGGTAACAGATACGCAGTATTTT.

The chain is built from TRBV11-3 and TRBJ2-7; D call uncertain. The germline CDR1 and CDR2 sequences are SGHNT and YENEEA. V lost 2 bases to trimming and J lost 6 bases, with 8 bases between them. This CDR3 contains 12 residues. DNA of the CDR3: TGTGCCAGCAGCTTAACCAGCTCCGAGCAGTACTTC. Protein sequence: CASSLTSSEQYF.

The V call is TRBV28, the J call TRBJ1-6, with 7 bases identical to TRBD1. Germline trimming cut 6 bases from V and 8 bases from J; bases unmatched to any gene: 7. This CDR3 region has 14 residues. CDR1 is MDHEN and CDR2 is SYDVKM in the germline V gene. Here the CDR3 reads CASSPTGNYSPLHF. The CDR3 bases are TGTGCCAGCAGCCCGACAGGGAATTATTCACCCCTCCACTTT. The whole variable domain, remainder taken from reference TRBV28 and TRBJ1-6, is DVKVTQSSRYLVKRTGEKVFLECVQDMDHENMFWYRQDPGLGLRLIYFSYDVKMKEKGDIPEGYSVSREKKERFSLILESASTNQTSMYLCASSPTGNYSPLHFGNGTRLTVT.